The text below deals with one TCR beta chain. The antigen remains unidentified. This CDR3 spans 12 amino acids. V was pared by 2 bases and J by 5 bases, with 7 bases between. From germline, CDR1 is MNHNY and CDR2 SVGAGI (reference sequence). This specimen comes from a study of shared clonotypes between healthy human individuals. Study-level information: Three plates each covered CD4 naive and memory; CD8 naive two, CD8 memory one.

It was CD45RO-negative cells, positively selected for CCR7, that made up naive CD8 cells, with terminally differentiated effector memory CD45RA+ cells excluded. General study points: The study sampled only blood, and tissue repertoires likely differ. Large depth notwithstanding, sorted-subset sequencing proved incomplete by rarefaction.

The deep-level immunoSEQ assay was used. Libraries were prepared by immunoSEQ multiplex PCR; TCRdb keeps only in-frame clonotypes and omits some of them. The repertoire includes hundreds of thousands of clones, 92% of them detected once, and approximately 22% sits in the top ten. The chain employs TRBV6-6 and TRBJ2-7; possible D gene TRBD2, 6 bases. This sequence was found in a young man in good health. Sequencing input: naive CD8+ T cells sorted from blood. CDR3 DNA: TGTGCCAGCAGTTACGGAGGGAACGAGCAGTACTTC. This encodes CASSYGGNEQYF.